These T cell receptor beta chains were read from a single sample in a study of blood T cell repertoires in COVID-19. This table comes from immunoSEQ multiplex PCR, and its TCRdb copy is limited to in-frame clones, with some not included. The table has a few hundred thousand clones, 75% to 85% seen once. Sequencing was done on a sample of peripheral blood. The receptors were sampled from a middle-aged man with active or convalescent COVID-19. Each CDR3 is given with its conserved first and last residue. The order of the fields is J gene, clone size, V gene, D gene, CDR3 protein, CDR3 DNA. A D gene is named only where the DNA matches it firmly. The size field is filled for only some rows; it gives once, few, many or a size class.

>TRBJ2-1|many|TRBV3-1/TRBV3-2|-
CASSHKYNEQFF
TGTGCCAGCAGCCACAAATACAATGAGCAGTTCTTC
>TRBJ2-1|-|TRBV7-9|-
CASSSKTGTIYNEQFF
TGTGCCAGCAGCTCCAAAACAGGAACCATTTACAATGAGCAGTTCTTC
>TRBJ1-3|-|TRBV5-5|-
CASSLGAGRNTIYF
TGTGCCAGCAGCTTAGGGGCCGGGAGGAACACCATATATTTT
>TRBJ1-2|-|TRBV5-5|-
CASSLLSSRDLYTF
TGTGCCAGCAGCCTACTATCTTCCAGGGATCTCTACACCTTC
>TRBJ1-1|few|TRBV7-5|-
CVRSLYGGLTEAFF
TGTGTCAGAAGCCTCTACGGGGGTTTAACTGAAGCTTTCTTT
>TRBJ1-1|-|TRBV29-1|TRBD1
CSVGRTGGGAFF
TGCAGCGTTGGTAGGACAGGGGGTGGAGCTTTCTTT
>TRBJ2-1|-|TRBV3-1/TRBV3-2|TRBD1
CASSLRGTGGNEQFF
TGTGCCAGCAGCCTCCGAGGGACAGGGGGCAATGAGCAGTTCTTC
>TRBJ1-5|-|TRBV19|TRBD1
CASSMQGQHQPQHF
TGTGCCAGTAGTATGCAGGGACAGCATCAGCCCCAGCATTTT
>TRBJ2-1|-|TRBV7-7|TRBD2
CASSLGGVSSYNEQFF
TGTGCTAGCAGCTTGGGAGGGGTTAGCTCCTACAATGAGCAGTTCTTC
>TRBJ2-3|-|TRBV7-9|TRBD1
CASSLMTGEDTQYF
TGTGCCAGCAGCTTGATGACAGGGGAAGATACGCAGTATTTT
>TRBJ2-3|few|TRBV5-4|TRBD1
CASSSARDRSTDTQYF
TGTGCCAGCAGCTCGGCCCGGGACAGGTCCACAGATACGCAGTATTTT
>TRBJ2-7|few|TRBV5-1|-
CASSSQGEQYF
TGCGCCAGCAGCTCGCAGGGGGAGCAGTACTTC
>TRBJ2-1|-|TRBV5-1|TRBD1
CASSFRQGVGEQFF
TGCGCCAGCAGCTTTCGACAGGGGGTTGGTGAGCAGTTCTTC
>TRBJ2-2|-|TRBV11-3|TRBD1
CASSSRTGNAAGELFF
TGTGCCAGCAGCTCACGGACAGGGAATGCCGCCGGGGAGCTGTTTTTT
>TRBJ1-2|-|TRBV12-3/TRBV12-4|-
CASSLIGSNGYTF
TGTGCCAGCAGTTTGATTGGGAGCAATGGCTACACCTTC
>TRBJ1-2|-|TRBV29-1|-
CSVPDMNYGYTF
TGCAGCGTTCCTGACATGAACTATGGCTACACCTTC
>TRBJ1-2|-|TRBV7-9|TRBD1
CASSLAGQGYYGYTF
TGTGCCAGCAGCTTAGCGGGACAGGGGTACTATGGCTACACCTTC
>TRBJ1-1|-|TRBV3-1/TRBV3-2|-
CASSPSQGVTEAFF
TGTGCCAGCAGCCCCTCTCAGGGTGTCACTGAAGCTTTCTTT
>TRBJ1-5|-|TRBV19|TRBD1
CASNPRDRGSNQPQHF
TGTGCCAGTAATCCCCGGGACAGGGGGAGCAATCAGCCCCAGCATTTT
>TRBJ2-3|-|TRBV9|TRBD2
CASSVEGGGAKDTQYF
TGTGCCAGCAGCGTAGAAGGCGGGGGGGCCAAAGATACGCAGTATTTT
>TRBJ2-1|-|TRBV7-9|-
CASSQSSGSQQFF
TGTGCCAGCAGCCAATCTTCAGGGTCCCAGCAGTTCTTC
>TRBJ2-2|-|TRBV19|TRBD2
CASRQWPQTSGGAMKTGELFF
TGTGCCAGTCGCCAGTGGCCTCAGACTAGCGGGGGGGCGATGAAGACCGGGGAGCTGTTTTTT
>TRBJ1-2|-|TRBV28|-
CASTSGGGGYTF
TGTGCCAGTACATCCGGGGGGGGTGGCTACACCTTC
>TRBJ1-2|-|TRBV28|-
CASSPRGAYGYTF
TGTGCCAGCAGCCCTCGTGGGGCCTATGGCTACACCTTC
>TRBJ2-3|-|TRBV18|TRBD2
CASSPIAGVADTQYF
TGTGCCAGCTCACCAATAGCGGGGGTGGCAGATACGCAGTATTTT
>TRBJ1-2|once|TRBV24-1|TRBD1
CATSDVDRGYGYTF
TGTGCCACCAGTGATGTTGACAGGGGCTATGGCTACACCTTC
>TRBJ2-4|-|TRBV28|-
CASSLSGDSKRGLLWF
TGTGCCAGCAGCTTGTCGGGGGACAGCAAGAGAGGACTCCTTTGGTTC
>TRBJ2-3|-|TRBV7-8|TRBD2
CARHSGNPDTQYF
TGTGCCAGGCACAGCGGGAATCCAGATACGCAGTATTTT
>TRBJ2-7|-|TRBV18|TRBD1
CASSPRQGGLREQYF
TGTGCCAGCTCACCGCGACAGGGGGGCCTAAGGGAGCAGTACTTC
>TRBJ2-7|-|TRBV7-2|TRBD2
CASSLQAGVDEQYF
TGTGCCAGCAGCCTACAAGCGGGAGTGGACGAGCAGTACTTC
>TRBJ1-2|-|TRBV28|-
CASSGTRGNRRIYGYTF
TGTGCCAGCAGTGGCACCAGGGGAAACCGCCGAATCTATGGCTACACCTTC
>TRBJ2-1|-|TRBV9|TRBD2
CASSVYSRGLAGYNEQFF
TGTGCCAGCAGCGTATACAGCCGGGGACTAGCGGGATACAATGAGCAGTTCTTC